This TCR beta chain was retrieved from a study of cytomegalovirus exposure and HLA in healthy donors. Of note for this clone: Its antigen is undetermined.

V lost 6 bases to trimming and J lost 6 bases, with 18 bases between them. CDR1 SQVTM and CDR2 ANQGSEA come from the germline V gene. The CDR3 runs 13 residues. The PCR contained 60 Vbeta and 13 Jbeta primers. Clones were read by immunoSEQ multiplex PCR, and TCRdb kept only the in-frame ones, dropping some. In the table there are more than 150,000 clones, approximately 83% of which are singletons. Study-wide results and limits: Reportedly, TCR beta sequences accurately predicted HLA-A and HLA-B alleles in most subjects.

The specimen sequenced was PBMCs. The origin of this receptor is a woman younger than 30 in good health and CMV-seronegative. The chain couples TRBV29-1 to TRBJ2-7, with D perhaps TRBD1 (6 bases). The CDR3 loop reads CSVQGYLAGEQYF. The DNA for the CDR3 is TGCAGCGTCCAGGGGTATCTGGCGGGCGAGCAGTACTTC.